This T cell receptor beta chain emerged from a study of blood T cells in healthy people across ages. Study conclusions and caveats: The study could not conclusively compare naive and antigen-experienced cells, given its unsorted PBMCs. Naive CD4+ cell counts and diversity both ran higher in long-lived than in aged donors.

Primed by a sample-barcoded 5' primer and a J-beta primer mix, a second PCR proceeded for roughly 7 to 12 cycles. TCRdb re-called the 5' RACE reads through MiXCR, storing one row per CDR3 protein. In the table there are 450,000 to 700,000 distinct CDR3 sequences, approximately 25% of which are singletons. Each of the donors had approximately 10 milliliters of peripheral blood drawn into EDTA-treated Vacutainer tubes. The V and J ends lost 1 base and 9 bases respectively, with 9 bases between them. The CDR3 totals 12 residues. Germline loops: CDR1 KGHSH, CDR2 LQKENI. This clonotype has a handful of counts. Antigen unknown.

The chain uses TRBV18 and TRBJ1-2; no definite D call. This TCR derives from a woman aged 70-85 years in good health. The material sequenced was blood. The CDR3 reads CASSPLPDSYTF. The CDR3 region has the DNA TGTGCCAGCTCACCACTCCCAGACAGCTACACCTTC. Full variable domain (rest looked up from reference TRBV18 and TRBJ1-2): NAGVMQNPRHLVRRRGQEARLRCSPMKGHSHVYWYRQLPEEGLKFMVYLQKENIIDESGMPKERFSAEFPKEGPSILRIQQVVRGDSAAYFCASSPLPDSYTFGSGTRLTVV.